This T cell receptor (beta chain) is drawn from a study of shared clonotypes between healthy human individuals. A 200 ng quantity of DNA, 32,000 or so T cell genomes, went into the sorted-subset replicate PCRs. Data came from immunoSEQ multiplex PCR; TCRdb stores just in-frame clones and leaves some out. The sample holds hundreds of thousands of clones, around 67% seen once. This CDR3 region has 12 residues. Germline-derived CDR1 and CDR2 are MNHEY and SMNVEV (reference sequence). Trimming took 2 bases from V and 6 from J, leaving 6 bases between them. This sequence joins TRBV27 and TRBJ2-3; no clear D gene. The TCR was taken from a woman aged 30 to 39 in good health. The sequenced material came from memory CD4+ T cells sorted from blood. The subset denotes: CD45RA-negative fraction. As DNA, the CDR3 is TGTGCCAGCAGTTTAGTAGAGGATACGCAGTATTTT. This gives the protein CASSLVEDTQYF.